The 7 T cell receptor beta chains below were found in one sample sequenced in a study of shared clonotypes between healthy human individuals. Naive CD8 populations comprised CD45RO-negative cells positively selected for CCR7, excluding terminally differentiated effector memory CD45RA+ cells. This table comes from immunoSEQ multiplex PCR, and its TCRdb copy is limited to in-frame clones, with some not included. The data show 2 million to 2.5 million clones, with just under 95% seen just once and 1% to 1.3% held by the top ten. The specimen sequenced was naive CD8+ T cells sorted from blood. Source of these receptors: a man between 18 and 35 years old in good health.

The chain employs TRBV7-2 and TRBJ1-2; D gene unclear. Germline V CDR1 and CDR2: SGHTA, FQGNSA. Trimming took 5 bases from V and 4 from J, leaving 11 bases between them. CDR3 length: 13 residues. CDR3 sequence: CASSPGVSYGYTF. The DNA for the CDR3 is TGTGCCAGCAGCCCAGGAGTAAGCTATGGCTACACCTTC.

This chain links TRBV6-4 with TRBJ1-1; 7 bases map to TRBD1. CDR3 size: 14 residues. The V gene's germline CDR1 is MRHNA and CDR2 SNTAGT. V trimming: 7 bases; J trimming: 1 base; junction bases outside the gene matches: 6. The CDR3 bases are TGTGCCAGCACTCCAGGGGGGGAGAACACTGAAGCTTTCTTT. Protein: CASTPGGENTEAFF.

The CDR3 DNA reads TGTGCCGGAAGGGCTTGCGGGGCTTACCAAGAGACCCAGTACTTC. Translation: CAGRACGAYQETQYF. The gene calls are TRBV19 and TRBJ2-5; D is perhaps TRBD2 (6 bases). V lost 11 bases, J lost 0 bases, and 19 bases lay in between. Germline V gives CDR1 LNHDA, CDR2 SQIVND (reference sequence). This CDR3 is 15 amino acids long.

This clone was observed a single time. This CDR3 is also generated by other DNA sequences in the sample. CDR3 in amino acids: CASSPRGVNTEAFF. CDR3 nucleotide sequence: TGTGCCAGCAGTCCTCGGGGGGTGAACACTGAAGCTTTCTTT. This chain links TRBV28 with TRBJ1-1, with a possible D match to TRBD1 (5 bases). The germline V gene encodes CDR1 MDHEN and CDR2 SYDVKM. Trimming removed 5 bases at V and 0 bases at J, with 10 bases between. The CDR3 is 14 amino acids.

The chain's CDR3 is CASSLGWGAEDTQYF. CDR3 bases: TGTGCCAGCAGCCTAGGTTGGGGGGCGGAAGATACGCAGTATTTT. This sequence joins TRBV6-5 and TRBJ2-3; possibly TRBD1 or TRBD2 for D (6 bases each). Germline-derived CDR1 and CDR2 are MNHEY and SVGAGI. Trimming took off 6 bases at V and 5 bases at J, with 18 bases between the two ends. CDR3 length: 15 amino acids.

The rearrangement links TRBV19 to TRBJ1-1; D is undetermined. V lost 5 bases to trimming and J lost 4 bases, with 14 bases between them. Germline CDR1 reads LNHDA; CDR2 reads SQIVND (reference sequence). CDR3 size: 14 residues. DNA of the CDR3: TGTGCCAGTAGTTCGCGGTCCGAAGCCACTGAAGCTTTCTTT. The encoded protein is CASSSRSEATEAFF. Full variable domain (missing parts from reference TRBV19 and TRBJ1-1): DGGITQSPKYLFRKEGQNVTLSCEQNLNHDAMYWYRQDPGQGLRLIYYSQIVNDFQKGDIAEGYSVSREKKESFPLTVTSAQKNPTAFYLCASSSRSEATEAFFGQGTRLTVV.

The rearrangement uses TRBV9 and TRBJ2-1; TRBD2 might be the D (6 bases). V was trimmed by 3 bases and J by 1 base, leaving 8 bases between them. Germline V gene sequence: CDR1 SGDLS, CDR2 YYNGEE. The CDR3 spans 14 residues. CDR3: CASSDSGSYNEQFF. CDR3 sequence (DNA): TGTGCCAGCAGCGACAGCGGGTCCTACAATGAGCAGTTCTTC.